The 25 T cell receptor beta chains below all came from one sample that was sequenced in a study of shared clonotypes between healthy human individuals. The method was immunoSEQ multiplex PCR; TCRdb's version includes in-frame clones alone and lacks a portion of them. Among some 2,000,000 clones, approximately 94% were seen once, and the ten largest hold 0.1% to 0.15%. The sample comprised naive CD4+ T cells sorted from blood. Specified subset: CD45RA+ positively selected. The source of these receptors is a young man in good health.

The genes are TRBV4-1 and TRBJ1-6; perhaps TRBD1 as D (6 bases). CDR3 size: 16 residues. CDR1 and CDR2 from the germline V gene are MGHRA and YSYEKL. V lost 0 bases to trimming and J lost 5 bases, with 11 bases between them. CDR3 loop: CASSQEGGVNNSPLHF. In nucleotides, the CDR3 is TGCGCCAGCAGCCAAGAAGGGGGTGTCAATAATTCACCCCTCCACTTT.

This chain connects TRBV19 to TRBJ2-7, with 7 positions matching TRBD1. The germline V gene encodes CDR1 LNHDA and CDR2 SQIVND (reference sequence). Unmatched junction bases numbered 6, after V lost 4 bases and J lost 3 bases. The CDR3 is made up of 14 amino acids. For the CDR3, the DNA is TGTGCCAGTAGTAAACAGGGGCTGGTCTACGAGCAGTACTTC. Amino acid sequence: CASSKQGLVYEQYF.

On this clone itself: Within the sample, other DNA sequences also encode this same CDR3. The chain employs TRBV18 and TRBJ1-4, with TRBD1 as a possible D gene (6 bases). The V gene lost 0 bases and the J gene lost 4 bases, with 9 bases spanning the gap. This CDR3 is built from 15 residues. Germline V CDR1 and CDR2: KGHSH, LQKENI. The CDR3 sequence is CASSPPGGFNEKLFF. The DNA of the CDR3 is TGTGCCAGCTCACCACCTGGGGGCTTTAATGAAAAACTGTTTTTT. Full variable domain (remainder filled in from reference TRBV18 and TRBJ1-4): NAGVMQNPRHLVRRRGQEARLRCSPMKGHSHVYWYRQLPEEGLKFMVYLQKENIIDESGMPKERFSAEFPKEGPSILRIQQVVRGDSAAYFCASSPPGGFNEKLFFGSGTQLSVL.

V and J are TRBV28 and TRBJ1-2; D perhaps matches TRBD1 (6 bases). This CDR3 spans 13 amino acids. Germline V CDR1 and CDR2: MDHEN, SYDVKM. V was trimmed by 5 bases and J by 6 bases, leaving 13 bases between them. The CDR3 sequence: CASSGRGIDGYTF. The CDR3 nucleotides read TGTGCCAGCAGTGGCAGGGGAATTGATGGCTACACCTTC.

This chain connects TRBV10-3 to TRBJ1-5, with D perhaps matching TRBD1 (5 bases). Germline V gene lookup returns CDR1 ENHRY and CDR2 SYGVKD. This CDR3 is 16 amino acids long. Trimming shortened V by 5 bases and J by 0 bases, and 14 bases separated the two germline ends. As DNA, the CDR3 is TGTGCCATCAGTTCCGGGACGGAATTTAGCAATCAGCCCCAGCATTTT. Its protein is CAISSGTEFSNQPQHF.

This clone appeared a single time. At the DNA level, this CDR3 is encoded by other sequences in the same sample as well. The genes are TRBV5-6 and TRBJ2-3; 11 bases line up with TRBD1. This CDR3 is built from 17 residues. Germline V gene lookup returns CDR1 SGHDT and CDR2 YYEEEE. V gave up 0 bases and J gave up 3 bases; unmatched junction bases: 6. The chain's CDR3 is CASSLAGRDRGTDTQYF. The CDR3 DNA sequence: TGTGCCAGCAGCTTGGCCGGCCGGGACAGGGGGACAGATACGCAGTATTTT.

This chain links TRBV30 with TRBJ2-1, with D possibly matching TRBD2 (6 bases). This CDR3 spans 11 amino acids. Trimming removed 1 base at V and 8 bases at J, with 6 bases between. The germline V gene has CDR1 GTSNPN and CDR2 SVGIG (reference sequence). The CDR3 DNA reads as TGTGCCTGGAGTGGGAGGGATGAGCAGTTCTTC. Its translation is CAWSGRDEQFF.

V usage is TRBV30 and J usage is TRBJ2-1; D gene ambiguous. The CDR3 is 11 residues long. The germline gives CDR1 GTSNPN, CDR2 SVGIG (reference sequence). Trimming took 2 bases from V and 9 from J, leaving 8 bases between them. CDR3 sequence reads: CAWSTESEQFF. For the CDR3, the DNA is TGTGCCTGGAGTACCGAAAGTGAGCAGTTCTTC.

CDR3 loop: CASSYSRQGTGTQYF. The CDR3, as DNA: TGTGCCAGCAGTTACTCGAGGCAGGGTACGGGGACCCAGTACTTC. The gene calls are TRBV6-5 and TRBJ2-5, with D maybe TRBD1 (5 bases). Germline lookup yields CDR1 MNHEY and CDR2 SVGAGI. V was pared by 0 bases and J by 7 bases, with 15 bases between. CDR3 length equals 15 residues.

Turning to this clone: Other DNA sequences in this specimen translate into the identical CDR3. This chain joins TRBV30 and TRBJ1-4; D is undetermined. Germline V CDR1 and CDR2: GTSNPN, SVGIG (reference sequence). The length of the CDR3 is 12 residues. The V end lost 0 bases, the J end lost 8 bases, and 7 bases lay between the germline ends. The CDR3 nucleotides read TGTGCCTGGAGTGTACTTGGAGAAAAACTGTTTTTT. This translates into CAWSVLGEKLFF.

This chain joins TRBV29-1 and TRBJ2-3; 8 nucleotides align to TRBD1. The CDR3 length is 14 residues. Germline assignment: CDR1 SQVTM and CDR2 ANQGSEA. Trimming removed 8 bases from V and 5 bases from J; junction bases left unmatched: 12. Here the CDR3 DNA reads TGCAGCTACCTGTATAGGACAGGGAAAGATACGCAGTATTTT. Its translation is CSYLYRTGKDTQYF.

The rearrangement links TRBV7-2 to TRBJ2-1, with 12 bases identical to TRBD2. The CDR3 is 18 amino acids. CDR1 and CDR2 (germline): SGHTA, FQGNSA. Trimming took 6 bases from V and 5 from J; bases not matched to a gene: 14. The CDR3 region is CASSYPPTSGRKNNEQFF. The CDR3 region has the DNA TGTGCCAGCAGTTATCCGCCCACTAGCGGGAGGAAGAACAATGAGCAGTTCTTC.

The table lists this clone with a count of one. The chain links TRBV21-1 to TRBJ2-5; the table's D call TRBD2 went unverified against the DNA. TRBV21-1 is a documented pseudogene. This CDR3 is built from 10 residues. CDR3 region: CASEIPTQYF. In nucleotides, the CDR3 is TGTGCCAGCGAGATCCCCACCCAGTACTTC.

The chain is built from TRBV11-2 and TRBJ2-2, with TRBD1 matching over 8 bases. This CDR3 is 15 amino acids long. Trimming cost V 3 bases and J 10 bases; bases outside gene matches: 10. Germline loops: CDR1 SGHAT, CDR2 FQNNGV. Written as DNA, the CDR3 is TGTGCCAGCAGCTTTGGACAGGGCAAGTCCGAGGAGCTGTTTTTT. It encodes CASSFGQGKSEELFF.

The table lists this clone with a count of one. The rearrangement links TRBV30 to TRBJ2-1; 7 bases are shared with TRBD2. Germline V gives CDR1 GTSNPN, CDR2 SVGIG (reference sequence). V shed 0 bases, J shed 9 bases, and the junction held 8 bases outside the gene matches. The CDR3 has 14 residues. In nucleotides, the CDR3 is TGTGCCTGGAGTGTAGGGATACTAGCGCCTGAGCAGTTCTTC. It translates to CAWSVGILAPEQFF.

The chain uses TRBV12-5 and TRBJ1-6; D unclear. The CDR3 loop spans 18 amino acids. Germline V lookup: CDR1 LGHNT, CDR2 FRNRAP. V lost 0 bases to trimming and J lost 0 bases, with 12 bases between them. The CDR3 sequence: CASGLVGSLSSYNSPLHF. CDR3 sequence (DNA): TGTGCTAGTGGTTTGGTAGGATCCTTGAGCTCCTATAATTCACCCCTCCACTTT.

V usage is TRBV2 and J usage is TRBJ2-2, with D hard to call. The ends were cut back, 3 bases at V and 0 bases at J, with 11 bases in the middle. CDR3 size: 16 residues. Germline V lookup: CDR1 SNHLY, CDR2 FYNNEI. Here the CDR3 reads CASSENYISNTGELFF. CDR3 DNA: TGTGCCAGCAGTGAGAACTACATTTCGAACACCGGGGAGCTGTTTTTT.

This rearrangement joins TRBV7-9 to TRBJ1-4, with a tentative D call TRBD1 (6 bases). Germline V gives CDR1 SEHNR, CDR2 FQNEAQ (reference sequence). The V end was cut by 4 bases, the J end by 5 bases, with 11 bases between. CDR3 length: 14 amino acids. CDR3 bases: TGTGCCAGCAGCTGGAGGCAGGGGAATGAAAAACTGTTTTTT. As protein: CASSWRQGNEKLFF.

The CDR3 bases are TGTGCCAGCAGTGAAGCGGCGCCGACTAACTATGGCTACACCTTC. Translating it yields CASSEAAPTNYGYTF. The chain is built from TRBV2 and TRBJ1-2; D remains ambiguous. Looked up from germline, CDR1 is SNHLY and CDR2 is FYNNEI. The CDR3 length is 15 residues. Trimming shortened V by 0 bases and J by 0 bases, and 8 bases separated the two germline ends.

The chain couples TRBV5-1 to TRBJ1-3; D not certain. Per the germline V gene, CDR1 is SGHRS and CDR2 is YFSETQ. This CDR3 is built from 16 residues. Trimming shortened V by 0 bases and J by 0 bases, and 10 bases separated the two germline ends. The CDR3 nucleotides read TGCGCCAGCAGCTTGGATCCGGGCCCCTCTGGAAACACCATATATTTT. This codes for CASSLDPGPSGNTIYF.

The rearrangement joins TRBV7-2 to TRBJ2-7, with no clear D. The CDR3 is 13 residues long. Trimming took 4 bases from V and 13 from J, leaving 20 bases between them. CDR1 and CDR2 (germline): SGHTA, FQGNSA. CDR3 amino acids: CASSSPKSVPRYF. In DNA form, the CDR3 reads TGTGCCAGCAGCTCTCCGAAGTCGGTCCCTCGATACTTC.

This chain joins TRBV9 and TRBJ2-7; TRBD2 agrees at 7 bases. The V gene's germline CDR1 is SGDLS and CDR2 YYNGEE. This CDR3 region has 15 residues. Trimming cost V 4 bases and J 5 bases; bases outside gene matches: 12. In DNA form, the CDR3 reads TGTGCCAGCAGCCCAGAGAGCGGGATTACCCACGAGCAGTACTTC. It yields the protein CASSPESGITHEQYF. Looking up the rest from reference TRBV9 and TRBJ2-7 gives the full variable domain: DSGVTQTPKHLITATGQRVTLRCSPRSGDLSVYWYQQSLDQGLQFLIQYYNGEERAKGNILERFSAQQFPDLHSELNLSSLELGDSALYFCASSPESGITHEQYFGPGTRLTVT.

This clone appeared once. This chain links TRBV7-9 with TRBJ2-5; D is uncertain. The CDR3 extends over 14 amino acids. Trimming removed 5 bases from V and 1 base from J, with 11 bases in between. Germline CDR1 SEHNR, CDR2 FQNEAQ (reference sequence). The CDR3: CASSPRVGQETQYF. DNA of the CDR3: TGTGCCAGCAGCCCAAGGGTTGGCCAAGAGACCCAGTACTTC.

The V gene is TRBV9, the J gene TRBJ2-7; D is perhaps TRBD2 (5 bases). The CDR3 is made up of 12 amino acids. Germline V CDR1 and CDR2: SGDLS, YYNGEE. CDR3 sequence: CARRLPTYEQYF. The CDR3 DNA sequence: TGTGCTAGGAGACTACCGACCTACGAGCAGTACTTC.

This clone was observed a single time. The CDR3 is CASSVSRGKNNSPLHF. The CDR3, as DNA: TGTGCCAGCAGCGTCTCCAGGGGGAAGAATAATTCACCCCTCCACTTT. The chain recombines TRBV5-6 with TRBJ1-6; TRBD1 agrees at 7 bases. From germline, CDR1 is SGHDT and CDR2 YYEEEE. This CDR3 region has 16 residues. The J segment lost 5 bases and the V segment lost 4 bases, leaving 9 bases of the junction unmatched.